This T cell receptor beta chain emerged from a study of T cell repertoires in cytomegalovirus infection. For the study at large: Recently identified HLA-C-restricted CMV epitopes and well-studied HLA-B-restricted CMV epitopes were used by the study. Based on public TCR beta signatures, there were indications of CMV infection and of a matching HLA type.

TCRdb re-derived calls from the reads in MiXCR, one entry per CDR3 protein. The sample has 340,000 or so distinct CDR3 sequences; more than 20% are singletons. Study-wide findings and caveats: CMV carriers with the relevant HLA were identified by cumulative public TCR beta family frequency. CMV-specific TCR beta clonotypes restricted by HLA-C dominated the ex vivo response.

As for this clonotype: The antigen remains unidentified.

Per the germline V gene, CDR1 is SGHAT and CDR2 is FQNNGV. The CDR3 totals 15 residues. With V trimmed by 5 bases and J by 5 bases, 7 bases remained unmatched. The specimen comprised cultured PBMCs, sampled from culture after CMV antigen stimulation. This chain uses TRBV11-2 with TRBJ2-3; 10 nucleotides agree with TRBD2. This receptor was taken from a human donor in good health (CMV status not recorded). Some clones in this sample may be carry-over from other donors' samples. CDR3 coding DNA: TGTGCCAGCAGCGGGATAGCGGGAGGAAGAGATACGCAGTATTTT. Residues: CASSGIAGGRDTQYF.